This paragraph reports one T cell receptor beta chain. These data are taken from a study of blood T cell repertoires in COVID-19. Study background: The United States, Italy and Spain were the sources of the acute and convalescent COVID-19 samples. T cells, B-cell-depleted T cells, or PBMCs supplied cDNA or gDNA.

Original processing methods: The assay estimated nucleated cells by amplifying reference gene primers. Method: immunoSEQ multiplex PCR; TCRdb's copy keeps in-frame clones and lacks some. The DNA was the basis for D and trimming; V, J and clone size are from that table. The repertoire includes 200,000 to 300,000 clones, 90% of them detected once, and 3% to 4.5% sits in the top ten. Germline V gene lookup returns CDR1 SGDLS and CDR2 YYNGEE. This CDR3 is 12 amino acids long. V lost 3 bases, J lost 8 bases, and 4 bases stayed unmatched. The chain couples TRBV9 to TRBJ1-2; 7 bases match TRBD1. Sequenced: peripheral blood. This TCR came from a woman in her forties with acute or convalescent COVID-19. The CDR3 DNA sequence: TGTGCCAGCAGCGCACAGGGGTCGGGCTACACCTTC. It translates to CASSAQGSGYTF.